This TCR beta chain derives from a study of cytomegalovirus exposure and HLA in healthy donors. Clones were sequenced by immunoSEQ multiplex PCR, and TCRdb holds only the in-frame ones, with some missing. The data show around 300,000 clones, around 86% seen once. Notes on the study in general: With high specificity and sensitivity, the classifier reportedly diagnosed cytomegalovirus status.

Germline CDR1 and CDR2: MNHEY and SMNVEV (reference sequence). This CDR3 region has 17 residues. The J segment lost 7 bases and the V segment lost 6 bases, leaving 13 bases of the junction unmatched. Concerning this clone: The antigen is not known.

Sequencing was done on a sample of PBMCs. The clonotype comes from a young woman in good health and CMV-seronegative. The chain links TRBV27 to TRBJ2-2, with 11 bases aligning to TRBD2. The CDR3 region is CASRSIAGGPRGGELFF. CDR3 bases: TGTGCCAGCAGAAGCATAGCGGGAGGGCCTCGTGGCGGGGAGCTGTTTTTT.